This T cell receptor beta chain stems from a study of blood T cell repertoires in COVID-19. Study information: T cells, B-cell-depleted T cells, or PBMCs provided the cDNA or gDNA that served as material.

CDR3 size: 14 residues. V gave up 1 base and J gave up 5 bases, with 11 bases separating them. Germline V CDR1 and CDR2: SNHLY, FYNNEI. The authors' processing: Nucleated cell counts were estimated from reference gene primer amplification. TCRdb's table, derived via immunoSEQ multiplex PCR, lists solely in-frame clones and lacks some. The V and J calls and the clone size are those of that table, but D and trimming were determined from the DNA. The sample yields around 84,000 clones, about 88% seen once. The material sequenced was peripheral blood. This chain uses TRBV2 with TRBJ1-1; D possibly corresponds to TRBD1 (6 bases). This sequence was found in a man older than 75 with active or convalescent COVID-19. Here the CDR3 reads CASSEVGQGTEAFF. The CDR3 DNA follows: TGTGCCAGCAGTGAAGTGGGTCAGGGGACTGAAGCTTTCTTT.